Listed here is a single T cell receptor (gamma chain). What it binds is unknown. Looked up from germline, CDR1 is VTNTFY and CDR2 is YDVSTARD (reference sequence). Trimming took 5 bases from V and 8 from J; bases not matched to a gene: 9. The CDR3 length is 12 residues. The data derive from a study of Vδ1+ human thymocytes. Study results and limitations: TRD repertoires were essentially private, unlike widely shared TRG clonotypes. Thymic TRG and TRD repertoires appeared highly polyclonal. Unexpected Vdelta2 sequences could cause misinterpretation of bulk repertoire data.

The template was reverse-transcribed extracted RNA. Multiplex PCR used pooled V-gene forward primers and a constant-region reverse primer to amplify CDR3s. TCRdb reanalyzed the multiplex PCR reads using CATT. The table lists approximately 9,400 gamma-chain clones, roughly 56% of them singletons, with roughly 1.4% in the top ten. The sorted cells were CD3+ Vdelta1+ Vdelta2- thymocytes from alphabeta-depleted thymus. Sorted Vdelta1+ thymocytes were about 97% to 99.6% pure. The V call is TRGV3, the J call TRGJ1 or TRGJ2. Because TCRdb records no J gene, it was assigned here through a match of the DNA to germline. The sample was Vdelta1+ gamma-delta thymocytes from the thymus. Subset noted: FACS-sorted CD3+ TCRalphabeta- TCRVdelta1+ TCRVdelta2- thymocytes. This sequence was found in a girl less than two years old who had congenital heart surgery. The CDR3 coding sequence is TGTGCCACCTGGGGGGGGGGGAATAAGAAACTCTTT. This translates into CATWGGGNKKLF.